The TCR beta chain described here comes from a study of blood T cell repertoires in COVID-19. Whole-study context: Sites across the United States, Italy and Spain contributed samples from acute and convalescent COVID-19.

V was pared by 1 base and J by 4 bases, with 8 bases between. The CDR3 loop spans 14 amino acids. Germline V CDR1 and CDR2: LGHDT, YNNKEL (reference sequence). Using immunoSEQ multiplex PCR, the repertoire was profiled, and TCRdb retains in-frame clones only, with some absent. The table has about 59,000 clones, roughly 91% seen once. The genes are TRBV3-1 (or the pseudogene TRBV3-2) and TRBJ1-3, with D hard to call. This receptor was identified in a human donor in a cohort sampled during active COVID-19. The sample consisted of peripheral blood. The CDR3 here is CASSQVGFGNTIYF. CDR3 nucleotide sequence: TGTGCCAGCAGCCAAGTGGGCTTCGGAAACACCATATATTTT.